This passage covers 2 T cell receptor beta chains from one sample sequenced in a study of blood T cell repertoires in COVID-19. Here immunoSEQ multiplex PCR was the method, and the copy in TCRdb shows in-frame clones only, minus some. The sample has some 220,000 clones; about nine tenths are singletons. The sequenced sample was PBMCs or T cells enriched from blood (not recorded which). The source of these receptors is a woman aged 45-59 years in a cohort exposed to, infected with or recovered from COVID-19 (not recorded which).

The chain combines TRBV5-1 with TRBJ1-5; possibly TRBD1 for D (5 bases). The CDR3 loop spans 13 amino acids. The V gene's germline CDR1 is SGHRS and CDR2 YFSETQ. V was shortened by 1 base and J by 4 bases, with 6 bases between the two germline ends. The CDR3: CASSLRGNQPQHF. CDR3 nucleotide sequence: TGCGCCAGCAGCTTGAGGGGAAATCAGCCCCAGCATTTT.

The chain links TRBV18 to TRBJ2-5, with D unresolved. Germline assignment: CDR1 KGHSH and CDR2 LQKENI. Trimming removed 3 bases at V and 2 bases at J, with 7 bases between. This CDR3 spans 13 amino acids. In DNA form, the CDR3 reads TGTGCCAGCTCACCTTGGCAACAAGAGACCCAGTACTTC. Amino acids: CASSPWQQETQYF.